The T cell receptor beta chain described here comes from a study of cytomegalovirus exposure and HLA in healthy donors. Study-wide results and limits: Reports indicate that TCR beta sequences accurately predicted the HLA-A and HLA-B alleles of most subjects.

About this clone itself: Its specificity is unknown.

The germline gives CDR1 SNHLY, CDR2 FYNNEI. Between the trimmed V and J ends, which lost 5 bases and 4 bases, there was a span of 12 bases. The CDR3 spans 13 residues. In the PCR, 60 Vbeta and 13 Jbeta primers were used. Here immunoSEQ multiplex PCR was the method, and the copy in TCRdb shows in-frame clones only, minus some. The table lists 90,000 to 120,000 clones, 65% to 80% of them singletons. The TCR comes from a male donor in good health and CMV-seronegative. The specimen was PBMCs. The chain links TRBV2 to TRBJ2-7; tentatively, D is TRBD1 (5 bases). The CDR3 region is CASSPNRIYEQYF. CDR3 bases: TGTGCCAGCAGTCCTAACAGGATTTACGAGCAGTACTTC.